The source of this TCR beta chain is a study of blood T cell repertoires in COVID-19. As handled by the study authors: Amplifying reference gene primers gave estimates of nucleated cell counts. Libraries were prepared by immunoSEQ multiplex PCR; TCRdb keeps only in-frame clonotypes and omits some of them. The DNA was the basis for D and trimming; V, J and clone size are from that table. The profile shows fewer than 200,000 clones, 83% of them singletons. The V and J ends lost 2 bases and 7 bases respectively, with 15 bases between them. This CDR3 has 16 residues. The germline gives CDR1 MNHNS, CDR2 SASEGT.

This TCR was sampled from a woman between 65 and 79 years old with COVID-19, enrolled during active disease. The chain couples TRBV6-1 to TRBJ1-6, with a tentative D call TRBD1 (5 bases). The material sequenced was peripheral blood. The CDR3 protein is CASSERAGQRNSPLHF. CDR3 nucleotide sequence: TGTGCCAGCAGTGAACGGGCAGGACAAAGGAATTCACCCCTCCACTTT.